Below, 21 T cell receptor beta chains from the same sample are listed, as sequenced in a study of graft-versus-host responses after intestinal transplantation. The authors seeded 200,000 CFSE-labeled responder cells together with 200,000 irradiated stimulator cells tagged with violet dye. Assay: immunoSEQ multiplex PCR; the TCRdb copy retains only in-frame clones and omits some. The sample includes about 14,000 clones, around a third of them seen just once. Sequenced material: alloreactive CD8+ T cells from a mixed lymphocyte reaction culture, taken before intestinal transplant. The subset is: CFSE-low proliferating T cells sorted from roughly six-day pre-transplant mixed lymphocyte reaction (GvH or HvG direction). The receptors here all came from a human patient who received an intestinal transplant.

V usage is TRBV4-1 and J usage is TRBJ1-1; D is undetermined. This CDR3 comprises 15 residues. V lost 1 base to trimming and J lost 5 bases, with 14 bases between them. From germline, CDR1 is MGHRA and CDR2 YSYEKL. Here the CDR3 DNA reads TGCGCCAGCAGCCAAGTTTTAGGCGGCTGGACTGAAGCTTTCTTT. Translated, it gives CASSQVLGGWTEAFF.

By share, this clone counts as medium-sized. V usage is TRBV6-1 and J usage is TRBJ1-2, with D unclear. The CDR3 has 14 amino acids. Germline V CDR1 and CDR2: MNHNS, SASEGT. V gave up 7 bases and J gave up 1 base, with 13 bases separating them. The CDR3 nucleotides are TGTGCCAGCACTCCTGACTTTCTTAACTATGGCTACACCTTC. Residues: CASTPDFLNYGYTF.

This clone has just one count. This chain uses TRBV15 with TRBJ1-6, with 9 nucleotides matching TRBD1. The J segment lost 6 bases and the V segment lost 6 bases, leaving 3 bases of the junction unmatched. The CDR3 contains 14 residues. Germline CDR1 reads LNHNV; CDR2 reads YYDKDF (reference sequence). The CDR3 sequence: CATSTDRGNSPLHF. The DNA of the CDR3 is TGTGCCACCAGTACGGACAGGGGTAATTCACCCCTCCACTTT.

V usage is TRBV5-1 and J usage is TRBJ2-1, with D maybe TRBD1 (6 bases). Trimming took off 4 bases at V and 4 bases at J, with 18 bases between the two ends. The germline CDR1 and CDR2 sequences are SGHRS and YFSETQ. The CDR3 is 16 residues long. This CDR3 reads CASSRSPRGWYNEQFF. The CDR3 coding sequence is TGCGCCAGCAGCCGGAGCCCCAGGGGCTGGTACAATGAGCAGTTCTTC.

This chain joins TRBV13 and TRBJ2-3; the D is unclear. Germline loops: CDR1 PRHDT, CDR2 FYEKMQ (reference sequence). CDR3 length equals 12 residues. V lost 2 bases to trimming and J lost 6 bases, with 6 bases between them. DNA of the CDR3: TGTGCCAGCAGCTTATTAATGGATACGCAGTATTTT. This translates into CASSLLMDTQYF.

The V gene is TRBV2, the J gene TRBJ2-1; D unclear. The V gene's germline CDR1 is SNHLY and CDR2 FYNNEI. The CDR3 has 13 residues. The CDR3 nucleotides read TGTGTCACAGAGGTGTGGATTTTCGATGAGCAGTTCTTC. The encoded protein is CVTEVWIFDEQFF.

The J gene is TRBJ1-5, the V gene TRBV28; D unresolved. The CDR3 covers 14 residues. The V gene lost 2 bases and the J gene lost 5 bases, with 10 bases spanning the gap. Germline values: CDR1 MDHEN, CDR2 SYDVKM. CDR3 amino acids: CASSLRQADQPQHF. CDR3 bases: TGTGCCAGCAGTTTACGGCAGGCTGATCAGCCCCAGCATTTT.

The chain recombines TRBV5-6 with TRBJ2-3, with TRBD2 matching 7 bases. Germline trimming cut 1 base from V and 4 bases from J; bases unmatched to any gene: 3. Per germline, CDR1 SGHDT and CDR2 YYEEEE. The CDR3 spans 14 residues. The CDR3 sequence is CASSLLAGADTQYF. The CDR3 DNA is TGTGCCAGCAGCTTGTTGGCGGGGGCAGATACGCAGTATTTT.

The chain carries TRBV11-2 and TRBJ1-1; D not resolved. Germline CDR1 and CDR2: SGHAT and FQNNGV. The CDR3 has 15 amino acids. The V gene lost 5 bases and the J gene lost 4 bases, with 17 bases spanning the gap. The CDR3 reads CASSQIRRAITEAFF. CDR3 sequence (DNA): TGTGCCAGCAGCCAAATCCGGAGGGCTATCACTGAAGCTTTCTTT.

This chain links TRBV7-8 with TRBJ2-7; D is possibly TRBD1 or TRBD2 (5 bases each). The CDR3 extends over 15 amino acids. Germline V gene data show CDR1 as SGHVS and CDR2 as FQNEAQ. V was trimmed by 5 bases and J by 7 bases, leaving 21 bases between them. In DNA form, the CDR3 reads TGTGCCAGCAGCCCCGGGGACGGACATATCCGGGAGCAGTACTTC. This codes for CASSPGDGHIREQYF.

This chain links TRBV4-1 with TRBJ1-6, with a weak D call TRBD1 (6 bases). The V gene lost 3 bases and the J gene lost 8 bases, with 14 bases spanning the gap. The CDR3 is made up of 15 amino acids. The germline CDR1 and CDR2 sequences are MGHRA and YSYEKL. CDR3 residues: CASSQRGVGDSPLHF. The CDR3 DNA reads as TGCGCCAGCAGCCAGAGGGGGGTCGGGGATTCACCCCTCCACTTT.

The chain joins TRBV7-9 to TRBJ2-7, with 7 bases fitting TRBD1. Looked up from germline, CDR1 is SEHNR and CDR2 is FQNEAQ (reference sequence). There are 14 residues in the CDR3. With 5 bases clipped from V and 3 bases from J, the junction kept 7 bases outside the gene matches. The DNA of the CDR3 is TGTGCCAGCAGCCCACAGGGGTGGGTCTACGAGCAGTACTTC. Its protein product is CASSPQGWVYEQYF.

The chain is built from TRBV6-5 and TRBJ2-1, with D hard to call. The CDR3 loop spans 12 amino acids. Germline V gene lookup returns CDR1 MNHEY and CDR2 SVGAGI. Trimming cost V 6 bases and J 7 bases, with 10 bases left between them. CDR3 sequence (DNA): TGTGCCAGCAGCAAAACTGGGAATGAGCAGTTCTTC. Protein: CASSKTGNEQFF.

This clone was recorded only once. Here the CDR3 reads CASSLEGAEAFF. CDR3 nucleotide sequence: TGTGCCAGCAGCTTGGAAGGGGCTGAAGCTTTCTTT. The chain is built from TRBV5-4 and TRBJ1-1, with D perhaps matching TRBD1 (5 bases). This CDR3 has 12 amino acids. Germline loops: CDR1 SGHNT, CDR2 YYREEE (reference sequence). The germline V and J ends were trimmed by 0 bases and 6 bases, with 6 bases remaining between them.

The chain combines TRBV19 with TRBJ2-5, with D perhaps TRBD2 (6 bases). Trimming took off 2 bases at V and 2 bases at J, with 9 bases between the two ends. This CDR3 is built from 14 residues. The germline V gene encodes CDR1 LNHDA and CDR2 SQIVND (reference sequence). The CDR3 bases are TGTGCCAGTAGTATACTGGCGGGACAAGAGACCCAGTACTTC. Its protein is CASSILAGQETQYF.

This clone was recorded a few times. The chain combines TRBV25-1 with TRBJ2-7, with a weak D call TRBD2 (5 bases). The V end lost 4 bases, the J end lost 1 base, and 11 bases lay between the germline ends. Germline CDR1 and CDR2: MGHDK and SYGVNS. CDR3 length equals 14 residues. CDR3 DNA: TGTGCCAGCAGTGGCGAGGGAACGTCCTACGAGCAGTACTTC. Residues: CASSGEGTSYEQYF.

V is TRBV7-6 and J is TRBJ2-7; D is uncertain. This CDR3 is 12 amino acids long. CDR1 and CDR2 from the germline V gene are SGHVS and FNYEAQ. V lost 2 bases, J lost 3 bases, and 5 bases lay in between. The CDR3 nucleotides are TGTGCCAGCAGCTTAAACGGCTACGAGCAGTACTTC. The encoded protein is CASSLNGYEQYF.

This clone is termed medium-sized. V usage is TRBV14 and J usage is TRBJ1-1; D might be TRBD1 (6 bases). There are 14 residues in the CDR3. CDR1 and CDR2 (germline): SGHDN, FVKESK. Trimming shortened V by 1 base and J by 1 base, and 7 bases separated the two germline ends. This CDR3 is CASSQGTENTEAFF. The CDR3 region has the DNA TGTGCCAGCAGCCAAGGGACAGAGAACACTGAAGCTTTCTTT.

The chain links TRBV29-1 to TRBJ1-2; D gene ambiguous. V lost 4 bases to trimming and J lost 0 bases, with 9 bases between them. This CDR3 comprises 13 residues. Germline CDR1 is SQVTM and CDR2 is ANQGSEA. CDR3 residues: CSVVSEANYGYTF. DNA for the CDR3: TGCAGCGTTGTCAGTGAAGCTAACTATGGCTACACCTTC.

V usage is TRBV9 and J usage is TRBJ2-1, with no clear D. Germline CDR1 is SGDLS and CDR2 is YYNGEE. V dropped 4 bases and J dropped 5 bases, with 19 bases sitting between them. The CDR3 runs to 16 residues. The CDR3 reads CASSSFSFLADNEQFF. The CDR3 DNA follows: TGTGCCAGCAGCTCTTTTTCATTCTTGGCCGACAATGAGCAGTTCTTC.

The chain links TRBV13 to TRBJ2-1, with no clear D. V was trimmed by 0 bases and J by 9 bases, leaving 9 bases between them. This CDR3 spans 13 amino acids. Germline V gene data show CDR1 as PRHDT and CDR2 as FYEKMQ (reference sequence). The CDR3 loop reads CASSLGSGSEQFF. As DNA, the CDR3 is TGTGCCAGCAGCTTAGGCTCCGGGTCTGAGCAGTTCTTC.